Presented here are 17 T cell receptor beta chains from one specimen sequenced in a study of T cells in Graves' hyperthyroidism and ophthalmopathy. RNA transcripts gave rise to amplified TCR beta CDR3 regions. HTBI primers were employed in a first-round RT-PCR of the TCR CDR3. Via MiXCR, TCRdb re-called the multiplex PCR reads, giving one row per CDR3 protein. The sample lists fewer than 650,000 distinct CDR3 sequences, 13% to 15% occurring once. The sequenced sample consisted of blood. The source of these receptors is a woman in her 40s with Graves' hyperthyroidism.

This clonotype was counted ten times or more. The chain recombines TRBV20-1 with TRBJ1-5, with TRBD1 as a possible D gene (6 bases). Germline CDR1 reads DFQATT; CDR2 reads SNEGSKA (reference sequence). Deletions cut 0 bases from V and 2 bases from J, with 14 bases between. This CDR3 contains 16 residues. This CDR3 reads CSARDGGRGGNQPQHF. The CDR3, as DNA: TGCAGTGCTAGAGATGGGGGGCGCGGTGGCAATCAGCCCCAGCATTTT.

This chain connects TRBV24-1 to TRBJ2-3, with 8 bases matching TRBD2. The V and J ends lost 2 bases and 7 bases, in that order; junction bases with no gene match: 16. The germline V gene encodes CDR1 KGHDR and CDR2 SFDVKD. The CDR3 length is 18 residues. The CDR3 sequence: CATSDSSGLAGGRNTQYF. The CDR3 region has the DNA TGTGCCACCAGTGATTCCTCCGGGCTAGCGGGCGGGAGGAATACGCAGTATTTT.

To note about this clonotype: A read error may account for a junction end that differs from germline. This sequence joins TRBV3-1 and TRBJ1-1; perhaps TRBD1 as D (5 bases). CDR1 LGHDT and CDR2 YNNKEL come from the germline V gene (reference sequence). The CDR3 consists of 18 residues. CDR3 DNA: TGTGTCAGCAGCCAAGAGCTGGGCTCTAGGGGTCTTAACACTGAAGCTTTCTTT. It is translated as CVSSQELGSRGLNTEAFF.

This clonotype was counted at least ten times. This rearrangement joins TRBV9 to TRBJ2-5, with D possibly being TRBD1 (5 bases). Germline-derived CDR1 and CDR2 are SGDLS and YYNGEE. V was cut by 4 bases and J by 0 bases, with 16 bases left in between. The CDR3 loop spans 16 amino acids. The CDR3 DNA reads TGTGCCAGCAGCTCGACAGAGGCACTAAACCAAGAGACCCAGTACTTC. Its translation: CASSSTEALNQETQYF.

J is TRBJ1-5 and V is TRBV27, with 7 positions matching TRBD1. The CDR3 is 15 amino acids. Germline V gene lookup returns CDR1 MNHEY and CDR2 SMNVEV (reference sequence). Losses at the gene ends were 2 bases for V and 6 bases for J; bases not matched to a gene: 7. The CDR3 bases are TGTGCCAGCAGTTTAGACAGGGATAGGTTTCAGCCCCAGCATTTT. This encodes CASSLDRDRFQPQHF.

The table lists this clonotype with a few counts. The CDR3 DNA reads as TGCGCCAGCAGTGGGGGACTAGCGGGGGAGACCCAGTACTTC. It codes for CASSGGLAGETQYF. This chain links TRBV10-1 with TRBJ2-5; 13 bases map to TRBD2. CDR3 length: 14 amino acids. V was clipped by 4 bases and J by 5 bases; unmatched bases: 1. Looked up from germline, CDR1 is WNHNN and CDR2 is SYGVQD (reference sequence).

This clonotype was seen a few times. The chain combines TRBV10-2 with TRBJ1-2; no definite D call. The CDR3 extends over 18 amino acids. The germline CDR1 and CDR2 sequences are WSHSY and SAAADI. The V end lost 3 bases, the J end lost 0 bases, and 20 bases lay between the germline ends. The CDR3 loop is CASSDRRWTEIPNYGYTF. CDR3 nucleotides: TGCGCCAGCAGTGACAGGAGATGGACGGAAATCCCTAACTATGGCTACACCTTC.

The chain combines TRBV28 with TRBJ2-1; 12 bases are shared with TRBD1. The CDR3 extends over 15 amino acids. The germline V gene has CDR1 MDHEN and CDR2 SYDVKM. Germline trimming cut 6 bases from V and 10 bases from J; bases unmatched to any gene: 10. The CDR3 DNA reads as TGTGCCAGCAGCCCGGGACAGGGGGCGATAAGGGAGCAGTTCTTC. This sequence encodes CASSPGQGAIREQFF.

In this sample, this clonotype turned up many times. This chain joins TRBV6-1 and TRBJ1-4; D call uncertain. Germline CDR1 reads MNHNS; CDR2 reads SASEGT. This CDR3 spans 14 amino acids. The ends were cut back, 6 bases at V and 8 bases at J, with 16 bases in the middle. The DNA for the CDR3 is TGTGCCAGCAGGATGGGGAGTGGAGGGGAAAAACTGTTTTTT. This codes for CASRMGSGGEKLFF.

Concerning this clonotype: A much more abundant neighbour one base away suggests this may be a read error. DNA for the CDR3: TGTGCCAGCAGTCCGCTAACGGGAGTGAATGAGCAGTTCTTC. Translation: CASSPLTGVNEQFF. The chain recombines TRBV6-1 with TRBJ2-1; tentatively, D is TRBD2 (6 bases). Germline V gene sequence: CDR1 MNHNS, CDR2 SASEGT. V was pared by 5 bases and J by 7 bases, with 15 bases between. This CDR3 has 14 residues.

This clonotype occurred many times. This chain links TRBV2 with TRBJ1-2; 9 bases agree with TRBD1. The CDR3 length is 15 residues. V shed 7 bases, J shed 0 bases, and the junction held 6 bases outside the gene matches. Germline loops: CDR1 SNHLY, CDR2 FYNNEI. The CDR3 region is CASTKGQGPNYGYTF. CDR3 DNA sequence: TGTGCCAGCACCAAGGGACAGGGACCTAACTATGGCTACACCTTC.

This clonotype was seen repeatedly, ten times or more. The V gene is TRBV6-1, the J gene TRBJ1-1; perhaps TRBD1 as D (5 bases). The CDR3 length is 17 residues. V lost 7 bases, J lost 3 bases, and 24 bases lay in between. From germline, CDR1 is MNHNS and CDR2 SASEGT. CDR3: CASTEPGPRRGYTEAFF. The CDR3 DNA follows: TGTGCCAGCACCGAACCGGGACCCCGGCGAGGTTACACTGAAGCTTTCTTT.

This clonotype was seen more than once but under ten times. The rearrangement joins TRBV5-1 to TRBJ1-2; TRBD1 aligns across 8 bases. With V trimmed by 0 bases and J by 7 bases, 5 bases remained unmatched. The CDR3 extends over 14 amino acids. Germline CDR1 is SGHRS and CDR2 is YFSETQ. CDR3 protein: CASSLDQGASGYTF. DNA of the CDR3: TGCGCCAGCAGCTTGGATCAGGGGGCGAGTGGCTACACCTTC.

The chain links TRBV2 to TRBJ2-5, with D unresolved. Trimming removed 5 bases from V and 4 bases from J, with 11 bases in between. Germline loops: CDR1 SNHLY, CDR2 FYNNEI. The CDR3 has 13 residues. The CDR3 coding sequence is TGTGCCAGCAGTTCTCTCTGGGGAGAGACCCAGTACTTC. As protein: CASSSLWGETQYF.

The V call is TRBV10-1, the J call TRBJ2-2, with 8 bases fitting TRBD2. The V gene's germline CDR1 is WNHNN and CDR2 SYGVQD (reference sequence). The ends lost 6 bases at V and 6 bases at J; junction bases unmatched: 6. This CDR3 comprises 14 residues. The CDR3 spells CASRESLAAGELFF. The CDR3 DNA reads TGCGCCAGCAGGGAATCACTAGCGGCCGGGGAGCTGTTTTTT.

As DNA, the CDR3 is TGTGCCAGCAGTTTCCCGGGGAGGGACGGGAACACTGAAGCTTTCTTT. Translation gives CASSFPGRDGNTEAFF. The chain has TRBV6-5 and TRBJ1-1, with TRBD1 as a possible D gene (5 bases). The germline gives CDR1 MNHEY, CDR2 SVGAGI. Trimming stripped 4 bases from V and 1 base from J, with 16 bases between. The CDR3 runs 16 residues.

V is TRBV27 and J is TRBJ1-6; D ambiguous. Germline CDR1 is MNHEY and CDR2 is SMNVEV (reference sequence). Trimming stripped 3 bases from V and 7 bases from J, with 16 bases between. CDR3 length: 16 residues. The CDR3 DNA is TGTGCCAGCAGTTTGCATTGGTCGGGGTCGAATTCACCCCTCCACTTT. It encodes CASSLHWSGSNSPLHF.